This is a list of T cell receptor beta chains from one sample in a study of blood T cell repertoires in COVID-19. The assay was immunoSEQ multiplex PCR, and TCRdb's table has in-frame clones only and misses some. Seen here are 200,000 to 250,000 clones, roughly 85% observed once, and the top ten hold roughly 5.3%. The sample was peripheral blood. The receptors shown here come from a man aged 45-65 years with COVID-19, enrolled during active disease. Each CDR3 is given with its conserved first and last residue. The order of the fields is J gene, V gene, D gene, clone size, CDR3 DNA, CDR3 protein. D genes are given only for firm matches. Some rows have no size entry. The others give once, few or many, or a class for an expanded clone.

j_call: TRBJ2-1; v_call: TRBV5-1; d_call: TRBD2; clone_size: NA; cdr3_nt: TGCGCCAGCAGCTTAAGCGGGGGGGCCGATGAGCAGTTCTTC; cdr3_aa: CASSLSGGADEQFF
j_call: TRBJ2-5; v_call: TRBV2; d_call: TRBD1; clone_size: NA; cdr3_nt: TGTGCCAGCAGCGGGACAGGGGGTGTTAAAACCCAGTACTTC; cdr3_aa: CASSGTGGVKTQYF
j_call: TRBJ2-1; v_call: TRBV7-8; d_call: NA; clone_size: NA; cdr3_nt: TGTGCCAGCAGCTTGGGGGCAGGGGTGGGAAATGAGCAGTTCTTC; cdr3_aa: CASSLGAGVGNEQFF
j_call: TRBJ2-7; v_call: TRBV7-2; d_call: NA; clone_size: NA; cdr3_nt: TGTGCCAGCAGCTTAGCGTCTCAGGACTTCTACGAGCAGTACTTC; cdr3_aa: CASSLASQDFYEQYF
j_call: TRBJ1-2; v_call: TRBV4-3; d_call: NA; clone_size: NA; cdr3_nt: TGCGCCAGCAGCCAAGAGGCAGGGGTAAACTATGGCTACACCTTC; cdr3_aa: CASSQEAGVNYGYTF
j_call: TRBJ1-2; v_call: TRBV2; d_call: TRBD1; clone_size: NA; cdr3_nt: TGTGCCAGCAGTGGGAGACAGGGGGCGCGGGGCTACACCTTC; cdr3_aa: CASSGRQGARGYTF
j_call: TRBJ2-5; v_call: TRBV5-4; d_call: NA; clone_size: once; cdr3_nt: TGTGCCAGCAGCCCCCCAGGCGGGGTCGGTAATGGGCAAGAGACCCAGTACTTC; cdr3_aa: CASSPPGGVGNGQETQYF
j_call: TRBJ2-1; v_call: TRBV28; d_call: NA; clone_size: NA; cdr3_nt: TGTGCCAGCAGTACCCCCGCTAGTGCTTCCTACAATGAGCAGTTCTTC; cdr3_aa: CASSTPASASYNEQFF
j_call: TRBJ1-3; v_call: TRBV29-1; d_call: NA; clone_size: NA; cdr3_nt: TGCAGCGTTGAAGAGCTTACAGACCAGCGGAACACCATATATTTT; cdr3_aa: CSVEELTDQRNTIYF
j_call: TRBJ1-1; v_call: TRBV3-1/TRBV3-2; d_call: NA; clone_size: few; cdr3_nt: TGTGCCAGCAGCCAAGAAAGACAGTTTGGGACTGAAGCTTTCTTT; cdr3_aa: CASSQERQFGTEAFF
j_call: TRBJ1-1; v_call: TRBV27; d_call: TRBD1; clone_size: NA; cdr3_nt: TGTGCCAGCAATCCGGTTTCACGACAGGGGATGAACACTGAAGCTTTCTTT; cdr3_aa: CASNPVSRQGMNTEAFF
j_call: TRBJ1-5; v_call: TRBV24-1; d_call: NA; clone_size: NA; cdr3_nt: TGTGCCACCAGTGATTCCCGACTGGTCGGAGGTCAGCCCCAGCATTTT; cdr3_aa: CATSDSRLVGGQPQHF
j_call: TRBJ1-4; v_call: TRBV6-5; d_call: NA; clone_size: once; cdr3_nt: TGTGCCAGCAGTTTTTCACCGGACATACTGGGGAAACTGTTTTTT; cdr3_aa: CASSFSPDILGKLFF
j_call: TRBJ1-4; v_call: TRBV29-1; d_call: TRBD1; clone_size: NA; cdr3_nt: TGCAGCGTGCGACAGGGGACAACTAATGAAAAACTGTTTTTT; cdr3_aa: CSVRQGTTNEKLFF
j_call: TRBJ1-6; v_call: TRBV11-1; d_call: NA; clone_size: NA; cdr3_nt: TGTGCCAGCAAAGACAGGTGGAATTCACCCCTCCACTTT; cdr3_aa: CASKDRWNSPLHF
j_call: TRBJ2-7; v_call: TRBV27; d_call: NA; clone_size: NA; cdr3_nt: TGTGCCAGCAGTTTACACGGGAGCTCCTACGAGCAGTACTTC; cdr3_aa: CASSLHGSSYEQYF
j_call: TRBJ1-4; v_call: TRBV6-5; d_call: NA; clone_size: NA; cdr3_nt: TGTGCCAGCAGTTACCGTCCTCACAATTCCAATGAAAAACTGTTTTTT; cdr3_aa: CASSYRPHNSNEKLFF
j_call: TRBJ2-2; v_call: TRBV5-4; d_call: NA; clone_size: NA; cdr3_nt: TGTGCCAGCAGCTTATTGGAACAGTGGGACACCGGGGAGCTGTTTTTT; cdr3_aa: CASSLLEQWDTGELFF
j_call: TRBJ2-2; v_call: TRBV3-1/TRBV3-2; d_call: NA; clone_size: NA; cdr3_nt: TGTGCCAGCAGCCAAGATATAGGGGTCCCCGGGGAGCTGTTTTTT; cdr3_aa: CASSQDIGVPGELFF
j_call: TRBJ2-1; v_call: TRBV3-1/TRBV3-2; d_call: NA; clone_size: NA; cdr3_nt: TGTGCCAGCAGCCAAGTGGAGGGCCCATACAATGAGCAGTTCTTC; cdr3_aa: CASSQVEGPYNEQFF
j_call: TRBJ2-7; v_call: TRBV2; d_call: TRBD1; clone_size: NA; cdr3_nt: TGTGCCAGCAGTGACACAGGGGAAACCTACGAGCAGTACTTC; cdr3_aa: CASSDTGETYEQYF
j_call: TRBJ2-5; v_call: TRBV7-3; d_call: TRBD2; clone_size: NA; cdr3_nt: TGTGCCAGCAGCTTGGGGGGGATACTGGAGACCCAGTACTTC; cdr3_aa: CASSLGGILETQYF